Below, one T cell receptor beta chain is given with its context. This record belongs to a study of T cells expressing NK-cell markers. On the study more broadly: Seven sequenced donors out of eight were HCMV-seropositive, one seronegative.

TCRdb re-called the 5' RACE reads and catalogs CDR3 proteins one per entry, DNA excluded. The sample features 150,000 to 180,000 distinct CDR3 sequences, with more than 35% in its top ten. CDR1 is SNHLY and CDR2 is FYNNEI in the germline V gene. CDR3 length equals 17 residues. The chain carries TRBV2 and TRBJ1-1. The sample comprised blood T cells: a sorted CD56 or NKG2C T cell subset, CD4+ or CD8+ T cells, or bulk PBMC T cells (not recorded which). This clonotype was sampled from a woman aged 45-65 years in good health. The CDR3: CASSDGQGPNLNTEAFF.